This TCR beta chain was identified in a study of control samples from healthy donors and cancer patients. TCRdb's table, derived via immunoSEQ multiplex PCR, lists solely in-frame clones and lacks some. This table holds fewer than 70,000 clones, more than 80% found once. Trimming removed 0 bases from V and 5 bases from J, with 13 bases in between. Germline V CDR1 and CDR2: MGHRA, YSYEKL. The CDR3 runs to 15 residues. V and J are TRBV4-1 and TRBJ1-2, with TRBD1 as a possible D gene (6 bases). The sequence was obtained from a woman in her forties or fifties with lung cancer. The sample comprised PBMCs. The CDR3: CASSQEVQGIYGYTF. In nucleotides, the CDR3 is TGCGCCAGCAGCCAAGAGGTACAGGGTATATATGGCTACACCTTC.